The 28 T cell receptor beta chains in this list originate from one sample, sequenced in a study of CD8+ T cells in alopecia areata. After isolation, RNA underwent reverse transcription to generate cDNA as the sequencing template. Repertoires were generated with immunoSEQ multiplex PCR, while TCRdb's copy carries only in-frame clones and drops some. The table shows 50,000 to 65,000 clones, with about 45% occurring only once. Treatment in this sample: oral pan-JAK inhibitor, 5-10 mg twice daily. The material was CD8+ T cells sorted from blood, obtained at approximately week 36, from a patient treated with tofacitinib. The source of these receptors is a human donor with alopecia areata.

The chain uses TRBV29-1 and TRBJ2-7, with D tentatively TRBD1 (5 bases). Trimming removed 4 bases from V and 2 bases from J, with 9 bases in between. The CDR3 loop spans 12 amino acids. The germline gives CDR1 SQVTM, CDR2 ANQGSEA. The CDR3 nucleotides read TGCAGCGTTGCTGGGGCCACCTACGAGCAGTACTTC. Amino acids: CSVAGATYEQYF.

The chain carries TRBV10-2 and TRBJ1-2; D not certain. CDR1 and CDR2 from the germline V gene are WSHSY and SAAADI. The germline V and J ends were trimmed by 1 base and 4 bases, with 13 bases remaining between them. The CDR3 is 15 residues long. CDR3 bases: TGCGCCAGCAGTGAGTTAACAGCATCTTCCTATGGCTACACCTTC. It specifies CASSELTASSYGYTF.

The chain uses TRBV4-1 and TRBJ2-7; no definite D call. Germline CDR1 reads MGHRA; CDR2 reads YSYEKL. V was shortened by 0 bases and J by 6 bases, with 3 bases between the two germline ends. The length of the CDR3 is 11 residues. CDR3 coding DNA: TGCGCCAGCAGCCAAGATGGCGAGCAGTACTTC. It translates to CASSQDGEQYF.

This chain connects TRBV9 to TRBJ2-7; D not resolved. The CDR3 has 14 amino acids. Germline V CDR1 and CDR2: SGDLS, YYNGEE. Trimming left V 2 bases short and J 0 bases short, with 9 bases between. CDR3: CASSVSRDSYEQYF. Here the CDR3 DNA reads TGTGCCAGCAGCGTTAGTCGCGACTCCTACGAGCAGTACTTC.

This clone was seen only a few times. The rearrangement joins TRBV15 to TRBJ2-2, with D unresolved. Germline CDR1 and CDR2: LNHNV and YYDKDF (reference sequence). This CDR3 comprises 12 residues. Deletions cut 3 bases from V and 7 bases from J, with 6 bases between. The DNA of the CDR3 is TGTGCCACCAGCAGGACTGACGGGGAGCTGTTTTTT. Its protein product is CATSRTDGELFF.

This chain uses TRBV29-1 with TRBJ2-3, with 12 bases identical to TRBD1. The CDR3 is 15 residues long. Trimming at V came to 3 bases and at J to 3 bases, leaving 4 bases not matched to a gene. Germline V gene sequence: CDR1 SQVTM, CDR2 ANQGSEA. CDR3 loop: CSVDLGQGATDTQYF. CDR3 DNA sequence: TGCAGCGTTGATCTGGGACAGGGGGCAACAGATACGCAGTATTTT.

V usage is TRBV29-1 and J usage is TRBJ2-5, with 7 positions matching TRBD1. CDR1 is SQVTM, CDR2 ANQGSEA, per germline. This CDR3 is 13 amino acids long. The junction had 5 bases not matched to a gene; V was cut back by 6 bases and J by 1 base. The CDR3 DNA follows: TGCAGCGTGAGGACAGGCCTCCAAGAGACCCAGTACTTC. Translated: CSVRTGLQETQYF.

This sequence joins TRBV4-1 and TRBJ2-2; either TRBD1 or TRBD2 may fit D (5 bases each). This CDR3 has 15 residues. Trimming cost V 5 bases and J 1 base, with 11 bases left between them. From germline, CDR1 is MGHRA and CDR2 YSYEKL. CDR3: CASSGDGMNTGELFF. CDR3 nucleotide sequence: TGCGCCAGCAGCGGGGACGGAATGAACACCGGGGAGCTGTTTTTT.

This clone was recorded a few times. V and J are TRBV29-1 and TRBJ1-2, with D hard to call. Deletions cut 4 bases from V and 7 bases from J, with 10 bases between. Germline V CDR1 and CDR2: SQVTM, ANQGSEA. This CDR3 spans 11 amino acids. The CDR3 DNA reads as TGCAGCGTTGGGGTCGGGGTTGGCTACACCTTC. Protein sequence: CSVGVGVGYTF.

The DNA for the CDR3 is TGCAGCGGAAACAGGGGCCTGAACACTGAAGCTTTCTTT. Amino acids: CSGNRGLNTEAFF. The V call is TRBV29-1, the J call TRBJ1-1; TRBD1 aligns across 7 bases. This CDR3 spans 13 amino acids. The V gene end was trimmed by 7 bases and the J gene end by 0 bases; junction bases not matched to a gene: 5. In germline, CDR1 is SQVTM, CDR2 ANQGSEA.

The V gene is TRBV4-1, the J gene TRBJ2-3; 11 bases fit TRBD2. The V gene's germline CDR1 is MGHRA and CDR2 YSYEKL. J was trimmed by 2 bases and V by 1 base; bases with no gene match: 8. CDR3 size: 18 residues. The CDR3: CASSQVGLAGGTTDTQYF. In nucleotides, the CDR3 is TGCGCCAGCAGCCAAGTCGGGCTAGCGGGAGGAACCACAGATACGCAGTATTTT.

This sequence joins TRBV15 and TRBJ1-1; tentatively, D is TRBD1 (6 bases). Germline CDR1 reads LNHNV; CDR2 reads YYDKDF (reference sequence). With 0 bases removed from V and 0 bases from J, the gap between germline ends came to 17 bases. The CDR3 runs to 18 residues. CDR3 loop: CATSRDEPGHLLNTEAFF. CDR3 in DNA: TGTGCCACCAGCAGAGACGAACCGGGACACCTACTGAACACTGAAGCTTTCTTT.

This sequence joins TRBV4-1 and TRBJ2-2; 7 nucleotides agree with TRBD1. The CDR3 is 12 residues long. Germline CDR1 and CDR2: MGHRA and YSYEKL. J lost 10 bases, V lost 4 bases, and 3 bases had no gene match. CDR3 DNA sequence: TGCGCCAGCAGCCCGGGGACAGTGGAGCTGTTTTTT. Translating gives CASSPGTVELFF.

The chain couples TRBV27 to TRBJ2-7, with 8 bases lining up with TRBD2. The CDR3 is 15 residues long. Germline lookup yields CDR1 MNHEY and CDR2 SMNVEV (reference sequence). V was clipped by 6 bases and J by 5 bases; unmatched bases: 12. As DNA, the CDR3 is TGTGCCAGCAGCTCCGGGGGGCGGGAGGCGGACGAGCAGTACTTC. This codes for CASSSGGREADEQYF.

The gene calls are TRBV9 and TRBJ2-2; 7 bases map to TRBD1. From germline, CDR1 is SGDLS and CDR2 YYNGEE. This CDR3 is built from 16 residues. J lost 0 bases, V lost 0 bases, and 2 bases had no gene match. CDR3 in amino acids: CASSVATGANTGELFF. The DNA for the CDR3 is TGTGCCAGCAGCGTAGCCACAGGGGCGAACACCGGGGAGCTGTTTTTT.

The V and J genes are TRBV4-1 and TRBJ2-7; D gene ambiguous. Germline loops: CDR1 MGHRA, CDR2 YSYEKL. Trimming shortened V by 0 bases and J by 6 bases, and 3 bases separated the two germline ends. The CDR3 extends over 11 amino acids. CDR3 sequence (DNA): TGCGCCAGCAGCCAAGATCGCGAGCAGTACTTC. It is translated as CASSQDREQYF.

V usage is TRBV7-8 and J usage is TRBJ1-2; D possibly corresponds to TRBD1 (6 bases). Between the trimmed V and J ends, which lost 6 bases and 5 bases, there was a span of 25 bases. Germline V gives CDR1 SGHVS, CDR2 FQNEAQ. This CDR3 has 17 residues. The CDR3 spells CASSLIPNAGHHYGYTF. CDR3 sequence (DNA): TGTGCCAGCAGTTTAATTCCAAATGCGGGACACCATTATGGCTACACCTTC.

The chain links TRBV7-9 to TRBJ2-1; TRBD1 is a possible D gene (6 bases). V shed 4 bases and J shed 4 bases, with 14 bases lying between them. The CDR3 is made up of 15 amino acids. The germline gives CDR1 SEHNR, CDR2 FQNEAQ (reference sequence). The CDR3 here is CASSSLQGLYNEQFF. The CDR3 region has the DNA TGTGCCAGCAGCTCCCTACAGGGCCTTTACAATGAGCAGTTCTTC.

The CDR3 protein is CSVEGGRAGELFF. DNA of the CDR3: TGCAGCGTTGAAGGGGGGCGGGCCGGGGAGCTGTTTTTT. The chain employs TRBV29-1 and TRBJ2-2; TRBD1 might be the D (6 bases). The germline V gene encodes CDR1 SQVTM and CDR2 ANQGSEA. V dropped 1 base and J dropped 6 bases, with 9 bases sitting between them. CDR3 length: 13 residues.

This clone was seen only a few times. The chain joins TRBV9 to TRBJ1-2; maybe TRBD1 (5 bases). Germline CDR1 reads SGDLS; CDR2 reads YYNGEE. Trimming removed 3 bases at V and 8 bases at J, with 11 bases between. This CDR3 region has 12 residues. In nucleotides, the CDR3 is TGTGCCAGCAGCGGGGGACCTCGGGGCTACACCTTC. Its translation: CASSGGPRGYTF.

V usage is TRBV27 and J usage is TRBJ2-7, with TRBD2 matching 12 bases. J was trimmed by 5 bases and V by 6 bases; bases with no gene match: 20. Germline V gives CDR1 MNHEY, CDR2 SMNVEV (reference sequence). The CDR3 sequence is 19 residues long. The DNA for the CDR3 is TGTGCCAGCAGCCCTCTCCTAGCGGGAGGGCCTTCATTTTCCCACGAGCAGTACTTC. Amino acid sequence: CASSPLLAGGPSFSHEQYF.

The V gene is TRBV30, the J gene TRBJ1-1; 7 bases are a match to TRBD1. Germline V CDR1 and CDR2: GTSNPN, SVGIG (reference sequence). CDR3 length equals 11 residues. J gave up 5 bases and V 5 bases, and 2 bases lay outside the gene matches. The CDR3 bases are TGTGCCTGGGACAGGGAGACTGAAGCTTTCTTT. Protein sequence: CAWDRETEAFF.

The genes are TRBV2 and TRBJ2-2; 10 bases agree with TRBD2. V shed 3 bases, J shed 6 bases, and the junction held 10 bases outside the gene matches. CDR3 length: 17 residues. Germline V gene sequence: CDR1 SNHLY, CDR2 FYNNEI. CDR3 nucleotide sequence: TGTGCCAGCAGTGAGTCCCCTGGTCTAGCGGGAGCCGGGGAGCTGTTTTTT. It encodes CASSESPGLAGAGELFF.

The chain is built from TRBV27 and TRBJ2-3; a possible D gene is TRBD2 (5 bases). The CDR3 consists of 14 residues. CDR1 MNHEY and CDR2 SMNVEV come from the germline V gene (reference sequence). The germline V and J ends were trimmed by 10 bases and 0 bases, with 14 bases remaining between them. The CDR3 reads CATTNGISTDTQYF. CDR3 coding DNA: TGTGCCACCACGAACGGGATTAGCACAGATACGCAGTATTTT.

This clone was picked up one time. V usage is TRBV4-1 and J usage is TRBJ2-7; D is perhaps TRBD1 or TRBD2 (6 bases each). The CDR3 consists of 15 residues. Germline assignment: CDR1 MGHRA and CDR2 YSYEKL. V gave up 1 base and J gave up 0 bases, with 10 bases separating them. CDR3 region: CASSQAGGDSYEQYF. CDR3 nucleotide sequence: TGCGCCAGCAGCCAAGCCGGGGGCGACTCCTACGAGCAGTACTTC.

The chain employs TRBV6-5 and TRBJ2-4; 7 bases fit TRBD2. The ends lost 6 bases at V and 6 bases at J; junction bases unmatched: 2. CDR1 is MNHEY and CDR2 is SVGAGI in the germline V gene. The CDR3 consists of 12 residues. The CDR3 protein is CASRGRGNIQYF. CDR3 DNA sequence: TGTGCCAGCAGAGGGAGGGGAAACATTCAGTACTTC.

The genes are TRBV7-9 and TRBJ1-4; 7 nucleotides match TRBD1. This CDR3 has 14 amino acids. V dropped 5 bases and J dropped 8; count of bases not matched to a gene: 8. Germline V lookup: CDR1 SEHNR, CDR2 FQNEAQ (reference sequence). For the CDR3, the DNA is TGTGCCAGCAGCGGACGGGACAGTTGGGAAAAACTGTTTTTT. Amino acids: CASSGRDSWEKLFF.

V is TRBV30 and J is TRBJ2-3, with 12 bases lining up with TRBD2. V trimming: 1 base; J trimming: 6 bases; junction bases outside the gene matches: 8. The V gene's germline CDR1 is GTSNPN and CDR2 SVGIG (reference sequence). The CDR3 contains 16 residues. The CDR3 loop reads CAWSEETSGRRDTQYF. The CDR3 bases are TGTGCCTGGAGTGAGGAGACTAGCGGGAGACGGGATACGCAGTATTTT. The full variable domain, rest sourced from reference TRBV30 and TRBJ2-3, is SQTIHQWPATLVQPVGSPLSLECTVEGTSNPNLYWYRQAAGRGLQLLFYSVGIGQISSEVPQNLSASRPQDRQFILSSKKLLLSDSGFYLCAWSEETSGRRDTQYFGPGTRLTVL.